These 23 T cell receptor beta chains came from one sample sequenced in a study of radiation and T cells in renal cell carcinoma. Here immunoSEQ multiplex PCR was the method, and the copy in TCRdb shows in-frame clones only, minus some. There are 94,000 or so clones in the sample; over 65% occur only once, and 6% to 7% lies in the top ten. Indicated time point: baseline pretreatment blood. Treatment given: 15 Gy SBRT to primary tumor, nephrectomy 4 weeks later. The specimen comprised blood, sampled from a patient whose treatment included radiotherapy and nephrectomy. These receptors were obtained from a man in his fifties or sixties with renal cell carcinoma.

This clone has more than one count but fewer than ten. The gene calls are TRBV28 and TRBJ1-4; no reliable D call. Trimming shortened V by 6 bases and J by 0 bases, and 5 bases separated the two germline ends. This CDR3 contains 13 residues. The germline V gene has CDR1 MDHEN and CDR2 SYDVKM. The CDR3 loop reads CASRGSTNEKLFF. Written as DNA, the CDR3 is TGTGCCAGCAGAGGGTCAACTAATGAAAAACTGTTTTTT. Complete variable domain (other parts from reference TRBV28 and TRBJ1-4): DVKVTQSSRYLVKRTGEKVFLECVQDMDHENMFWYRQDPGLGLRLIYFSYDVKMKEKGDIPEGYSVSREKKERFSLILESASTNQTSMYLCASRGSTNEKLFFGSGTQLSVL.

This chain connects TRBV7-9 to TRBJ1-2; tentatively, D is TRBD1 (6 bases). V lost 7 bases, J lost 0 bases, and 21 bases lay in between. Germline V lookup: CDR1 SEHNR, CDR2 FQNEAQ (reference sequence). The CDR3 consists of 17 residues. DNA of the CDR3: TGTGCCAGCAACACATGGGGCCAGGACAGAGCTAACTATGGCTACACCTTC. This encodes CASNTWGQDRANYGYTF.

DNA for the CDR3: TGTGCCAGCAGCCGGGGACACATCAGCTCCTACGAGCAGTACTTC. Residues: CASSRGHISSYEQYF. The chain employs TRBV27 and TRBJ2-7; D is possibly TRBD1 (6 bases). From germline, CDR1 is MNHEY and CDR2 SMNVEV (reference sequence). V was trimmed by 6 bases and J by 0 bases, leaving 15 bases between them. The CDR3 contains 15 residues.

The J gene is TRBJ1-1, the V gene TRBV19; D ambiguous. Per germline, CDR1 LNHDA and CDR2 SQIVND (reference sequence). The V gene lost 4 bases and the J gene lost 1 base, with 19 bases spanning the gap. CDR3 length: 17 amino acids. The CDR3 spells CASSTTPLDRENTEAFF. The CDR3 region has the DNA TGTGCCAGTAGTACAACCCCCTTGGACCGCGAGAACACTGAAGCTTTCTTT. Variable domain in full (rest from reference TRBV19 and TRBJ1-1): DGGITQSPKYLFRKEGQNVTLSCEQNLNHDAMYWYRQDPGQGLRLIYYSQIVNDFQKGDIAEGYSVSREKKESFPLTVTSAQKNPTAFYLCASSTTPLDRENTEAFFGQGTRLTVV.

The table lists this clone with a few counts. The chain uses TRBV5-1 and TRBJ2-5, with 8 bases fitting TRBD2. Germline CDR1 and CDR2: SGHRS and YFSETQ. V trimming: 0 bases; J trimming: 2 bases; junction bases outside the gene matches: 9. This CDR3 contains 17 residues. The DNA of the CDR3 is TGCGCCAGCAGCTTGGTCGCCCAGCGGGAGTTACAAGAGACCCAGTACTTC. Protein sequence: CASSLVAQRELQETQYF.

The J gene is TRBJ2-1, the V gene TRBV27; D is perhaps TRBD1 (5 bases). V was trimmed by 5 bases and J by 5 bases, leaving 13 bases between them. The germline gives CDR1 MNHEY, CDR2 SMNVEV (reference sequence). The CDR3 extends over 14 amino acids. CDR3 nucleotide sequence: TGTGCCAGCAGTGAAACGGGCAGGGACAATGAGCAGTTCTTC. Translation: CASSETGRDNEQFF.

The V call is TRBV9, the J call TRBJ2-1, with a tentative D call TRBD2 (6 bases). V gave up 2 bases and J gave up 8 bases, with 14 bases separating them. The CDR3 totals 14 residues. CDR1 is SGDLS and CDR2 is YYNGEE in the germline V gene. In DNA form, the CDR3 reads TGTGCCAGCAGCGTCTACGGGAGTTCAGATGAGCAGTTCTTC. It encodes CASSVYGSSDEQFF.

This clone was observed a single time. The rearrangement uses TRBV27 and TRBJ1-1, with a tentative D call TRBD1 (5 bases). The CDR3 sequence is 13 residues long. Germline V CDR1 and CDR2: MNHEY, SMNVEV (reference sequence). In DNA form, the CDR3 reads TGTACGTCAGGGCCAGTCATGAGCACTGAAGCTTTCTTT. This translates into CTSGPVMSTEAFF.

The J gene is TRBJ1-5, the V gene TRBV7-8; weak D call: TRBD1 (6 bases). The CDR3 runs 15 residues. Per germline, CDR1 SGHVS and CDR2 FQNEAQ. Deletions cut 5 bases from V and 7 bases from J, with 18 bases between. The CDR3 DNA sequence: TGTGCCAGCAGCGTCCAGGGGTGGGAAGGGCAGCCCCAGCATTTT. Translating gives CASSVQGWEGQPQHF.

This rearrangement joins TRBV9 to TRBJ2-7, with TRBD2 identical over 15 bases. Germline V lookup: CDR1 SGDLS, CDR2 YYNGEE. The ends lost 2 bases at V and 6 bases at J; junction bases unmatched: 6. This CDR3 spans 16 amino acids. DNA of the CDR3: TGTGCCAGCAGCGTCGGGACTAGCGGGAGGCCTCTCGAGCAGTACTTC. This codes for CASSVGTSGRPLEQYF.

The chain has TRBV4-1 and TRBJ2-1; tentatively, D is TRBD2 (6 bases). Trimming stripped 0 bases from V and 2 bases from J, with 14 bases between. This CDR3 spans 17 amino acids. CDR1 MGHRA and CDR2 YSYEKL come from the germline V gene. CDR3 sequence (DNA): TGCGCCAGCAGCCAAGACGGAGCGGGTTTAGCCTACAATGAGCAGTTCTTC. It specifies CASSQDGAGLAYNEQFF.

CDR3 coding DNA: TGTGCCAGCAGCCAAGCTAGTCCAACAGATACGCAGTATTTT. Protein product: CASSQASPTDTQYF. This sequence joins TRBV6-5 and TRBJ2-3; D is unresolved. The CDR3 consists of 14 residues. The V gene lost 6 bases and the J gene lost 3 bases, with 13 bases spanning the gap. Germline V gives CDR1 MNHEY, CDR2 SVGAGI.

The chain joins TRBV19 to TRBJ2-7, with D maybe TRBD1 (5 bases). Trimming cost V 2 bases and J 2 bases, with 13 bases left between them. The germline V gene encodes CDR1 LNHDA and CDR2 SQIVND (reference sequence). The CDR3 spans 15 residues. The CDR3 loop is CASSISRWGPYEQYF. CDR3 DNA: TGTGCCAGTAGTATATCCCGTTGGGGCCCCTACGAGCAGTACTTC.

The chain links TRBV6-1 to TRBJ1-4, with unresolved D. Per germline, CDR1 MNHNS and CDR2 SASEGT. Trimming removed 5 bases from V and 7 bases from J, with 11 bases in between. This CDR3 spans 13 amino acids. The CDR3 is CASSLGWGEKLFF. CDR3 nucleotide sequence: TGTGCCAGCAGTCTGGGGTGGGGTGAAAAACTGTTTTTT.

The rearrangement joins TRBV7-9 to TRBJ2-7; D is possibly TRBD1 or TRBD2 (5 bases each). Germline V gene sequence: CDR1 SEHNR, CDR2 FQNEAQ (reference sequence). CDR3 length equals 13 residues. Trimming removed 0 bases at V and 2 bases at J, with 5 bases between. Here the CDR3 reads CASSLAGAYEQYF. For the CDR3, the DNA is TGTGCCAGCAGCTTAGCGGGGGCCTACGAGCAGTACTTC.

This rearrangement joins TRBV5-8 to TRBJ2-3, with no clear D. V lost 3 bases and J lost 1, with 12 bases in between. Looked up from germline, CDR1 is SGHTS and CDR2 is YDEGEE. The CDR3 is made up of 15 amino acids. The CDR3: CASSSAYRGTDTQYF. Here the CDR3 DNA reads TGTGCCAGCAGCTCCGCCTATCGTGGCACAGATACGCAGTATTTT.

This chain uses TRBV20-1 with TRBJ2-7; D uncertain. Per germline, CDR1 DFQATT and CDR2 SNEGSKA (reference sequence). The CDR3 length is 11 residues. Trimming removed 4 bases from V and 3 bases from J, with 7 bases in between. In nucleotides, the CDR3 is TGCAGTGCTAAAGTCAGCTACGAGCAGTACTTC. This gives the protein CSAKVSYEQYF.

The chain recombines TRBV19 with TRBJ2-2; TRBD2 might be the D (5 bases). The CDR3 contains 17 residues. Looked up from germline, CDR1 is LNHDA and CDR2 is SQIVND (reference sequence). With 4 bases removed from V and 5 bases from J, the gap between germline ends came to 20 bases. In nucleotides, the CDR3 is TGTGCCAGTAGTAGGGAACTAGTCGGTTCCGGAACCGGGGAGCTGTTTTTT. Protein: CASSRELVGSGTGELFF. Complete variable domain (other parts from reference TRBV19 and TRBJ2-2): DGGITQSPKYLFRKEGQNVTLSCEQNLNHDAMYWYRQDPGQGLRLIYYSQIVNDFQKGDIAEGYSVSREKKESFPLTVTSAQKNPTAFYLCASSRELVGSGTGELFFGEGSRLTVL.

The chain is built from TRBV5-1 and TRBJ2-3; D is undetermined. From germline, CDR1 is SGHRS and CDR2 YFSETQ. The CDR3 has 14 amino acids. V shed 4 bases and J shed 1 base, with 10 bases lying between them. This chain's CDR3 is CASSLRQGTDTQYF. In nucleotides, the CDR3 is TGCGCCAGCAGCCTAAGGCAGGGCACAGATACGCAGTATTTT.

V gene TRBV10-3 combines with J gene TRBJ2-7; D is unclear. Germline V gives CDR1 ENHRY, CDR2 SYGVKD. The CDR3 contains 12 residues. With 8 bases removed from V and 0 bases from J, the gap between germline ends came to 8 bases. CDR3 in DNA: TGTGCCATCCGAACTTACTCCTACGAGCAGTACTTC. Translated, it gives CAIRTYSYEQYF.

The chain links TRBV5-1 to TRBJ2-7, with D perhaps matching TRBD1 or TRBD2 (5 bases each). V was trimmed by 0 bases and J by 1 base, leaving 8 bases between them. Looked up from germline, CDR1 is SGHRS and CDR2 is YFSETQ. This CDR3 has 14 residues. CDR3 sequence reads: CASSLDGASYEQYF. The CDR3 nucleotides are TGCGCCAGCAGCTTGGACGGGGCTTCCTACGAGCAGTACTTC.

This chain joins TRBV30 and TRBJ2-5, with no clear D. The CDR3 consists of 12 residues. V was cut by 4 bases and J by 3 bases, with 9 bases left in between. Germline CDR1 reads GTSNPN; CDR2 reads SVGIG (reference sequence). Here the CDR3 DNA reads TGTGCCTGGATTCCGGTAAAAGAGACCCAGTACTTC. Translation: CAWIPVKETQYF.

The chain combines TRBV4-2 with TRBJ2-3; D is ambiguous. The CDR3 consists of 15 residues. The V gene's germline CDR1 is LGHNA and CDR2 YNFKEQ. The germline V and J ends were trimmed by 1 base and 7 bases, with 15 bases remaining between them. Written as DNA, the CDR3 is TGTGCCAGCAGCCAAGTAGGCACTGACATTCATACGCAGTATTTT. Protein sequence: CASSQVGTDIHTQYF.